A single T cell receptor beta chain is shown here with its context. Antigen: not known. Other nucleotide sequences from this sample produce the same CDR3. This sample was taken from a study of shared clonotypes between healthy human individuals. About the research overall: CD4 naive and CD4 memory each took three plates per donor, while CD8 naive took two and CD8 memory one.

Study-level results: Naive subsets typically showed greater estimated richness than memory subsets.

Genomic DNA of each subset was evenly split across several immunoSEQ plates. Authors' processing steps: ImmunoSEQ only sent back junction sequences with no quality scores, so filtering was done differently. TCRdb's table, derived via immunoSEQ multiplex PCR, lists solely in-frame clones and lacks some. V and J calls and clone size are copied from that table; D and trimming were computed from the DNA. In the table there are about 1.4 million clones, roughly 95% of which are singletons. The material sequenced was naive CD4+ T cells sorted from blood. Subset specified: CD45RA+ positively selected. This clonotype was obtained from a man younger than 45 in good health.

This CDR3 reads CASSSYNEQFF. CDR3 sequence (DNA): TGTGCCAGCAGTAGCTACAATGAGCAGTTCTTC. The chain carries TRBV2 and TRBJ2-1, with D unclear. From germline, CDR1 is SNHLY and CDR2 FYNNEI. Trimming removed 5 bases from V and 3 bases from J, with 2 bases in between. This CDR3 spans 11 amino acids. The full variable domain, with the rest looked up from reference TRBV2 and TRBJ2-1, is EPEVTQTPSHQVTQMGQEVILRCVPISNHLYFYWYRQILGQKVEFLVSFYNNEISEKSEIFDDQFSVERPDGSNFTLKIRSTKLEDSAMYFCASSSYNEQFFGPGTRLTVL.